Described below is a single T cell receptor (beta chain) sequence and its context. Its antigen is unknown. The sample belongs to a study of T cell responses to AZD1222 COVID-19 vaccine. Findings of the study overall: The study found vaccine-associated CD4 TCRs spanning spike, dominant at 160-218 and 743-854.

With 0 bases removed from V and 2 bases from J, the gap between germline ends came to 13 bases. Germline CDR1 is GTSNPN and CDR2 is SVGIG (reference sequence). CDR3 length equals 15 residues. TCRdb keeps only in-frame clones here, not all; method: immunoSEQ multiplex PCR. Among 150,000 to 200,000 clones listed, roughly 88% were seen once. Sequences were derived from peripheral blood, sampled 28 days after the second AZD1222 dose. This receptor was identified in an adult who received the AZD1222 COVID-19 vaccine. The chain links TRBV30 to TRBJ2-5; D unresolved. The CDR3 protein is CAWSVPVTEQETQYF. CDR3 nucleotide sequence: TGTGCCTGGAGTGTACCCGTGACCGAACAAGAGACCCAGTACTTC.